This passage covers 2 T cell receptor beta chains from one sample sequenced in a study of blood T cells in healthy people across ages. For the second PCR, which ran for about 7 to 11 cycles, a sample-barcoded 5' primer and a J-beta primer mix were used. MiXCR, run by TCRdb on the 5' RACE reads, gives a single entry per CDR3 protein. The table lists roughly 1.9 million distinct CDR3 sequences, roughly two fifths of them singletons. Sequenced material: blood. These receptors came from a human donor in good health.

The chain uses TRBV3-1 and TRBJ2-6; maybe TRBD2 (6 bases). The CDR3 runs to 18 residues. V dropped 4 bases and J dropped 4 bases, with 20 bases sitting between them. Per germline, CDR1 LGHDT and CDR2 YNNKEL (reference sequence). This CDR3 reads CASSPTRTGSRGANVLTF. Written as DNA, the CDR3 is TGTGCCAGCAGCCCGACTAGGACGGGCTCCAGGGGGGCCAACGTCCTGACTTTC.

The CDR3 loop is CASSYQTASTETQYF. CDR3 nucleotide sequence: TGTGCCAGCAGCTACCAGACAGCCTCCACTGAGACCCAGTACTTC. The gene calls are TRBV7-2 and TRBJ2-5; tentative D call: TRBD1 (5 bases). The V gene lost 4 bases and the J gene lost 5 bases, with 17 bases spanning the gap. Germline-derived CDR1 and CDR2 are SGHTA and FQGNSA. CDR3 length: 15 residues.